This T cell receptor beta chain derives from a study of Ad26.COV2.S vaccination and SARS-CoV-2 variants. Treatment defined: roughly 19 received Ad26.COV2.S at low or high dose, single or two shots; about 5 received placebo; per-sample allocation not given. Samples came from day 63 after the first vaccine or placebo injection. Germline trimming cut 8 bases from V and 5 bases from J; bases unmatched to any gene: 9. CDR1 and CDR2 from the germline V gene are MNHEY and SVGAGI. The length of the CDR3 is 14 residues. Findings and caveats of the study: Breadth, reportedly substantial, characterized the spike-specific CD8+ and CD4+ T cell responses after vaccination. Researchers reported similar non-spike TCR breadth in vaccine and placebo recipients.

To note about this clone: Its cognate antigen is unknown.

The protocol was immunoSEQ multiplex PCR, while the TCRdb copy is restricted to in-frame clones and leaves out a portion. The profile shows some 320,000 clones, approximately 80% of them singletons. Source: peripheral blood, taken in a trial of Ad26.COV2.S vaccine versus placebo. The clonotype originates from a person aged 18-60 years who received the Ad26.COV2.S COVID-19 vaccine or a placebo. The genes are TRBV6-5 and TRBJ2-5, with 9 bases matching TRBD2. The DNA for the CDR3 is TGTGCCAGCTCTGGCGGGGGGGCTGATGAGACCCAGTACTTC. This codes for CASSGGGADETQYF.